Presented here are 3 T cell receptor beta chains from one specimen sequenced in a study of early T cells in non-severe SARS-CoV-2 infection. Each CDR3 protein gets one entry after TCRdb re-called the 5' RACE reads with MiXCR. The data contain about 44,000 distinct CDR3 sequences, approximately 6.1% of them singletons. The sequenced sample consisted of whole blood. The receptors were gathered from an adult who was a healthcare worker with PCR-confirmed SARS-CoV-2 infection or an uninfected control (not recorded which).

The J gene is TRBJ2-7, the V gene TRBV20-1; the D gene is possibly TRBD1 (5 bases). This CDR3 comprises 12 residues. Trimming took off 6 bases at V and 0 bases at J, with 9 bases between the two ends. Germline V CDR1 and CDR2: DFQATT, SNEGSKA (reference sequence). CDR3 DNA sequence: TGCAGTGCCGCAGGGTTCTCCTACGAGCAGTACTTC. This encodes CSAAGFSYEQYF.

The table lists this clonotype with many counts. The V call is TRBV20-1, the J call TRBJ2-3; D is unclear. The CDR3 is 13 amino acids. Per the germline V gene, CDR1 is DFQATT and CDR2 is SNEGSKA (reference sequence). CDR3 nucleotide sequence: TGCAGCAGGACCCGGCAGGGCACAGATACGCAGTATTTT. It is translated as CSRTRQGTDTQYF.

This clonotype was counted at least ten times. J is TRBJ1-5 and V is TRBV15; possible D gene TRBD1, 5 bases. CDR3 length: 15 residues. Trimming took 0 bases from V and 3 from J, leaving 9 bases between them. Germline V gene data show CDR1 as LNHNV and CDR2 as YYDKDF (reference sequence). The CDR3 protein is CATSRDKGVNQPQHF. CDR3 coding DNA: TGTGCCACCAGCAGAGATAAAGGGGTCAATCAGCCCCAGCATTTT.